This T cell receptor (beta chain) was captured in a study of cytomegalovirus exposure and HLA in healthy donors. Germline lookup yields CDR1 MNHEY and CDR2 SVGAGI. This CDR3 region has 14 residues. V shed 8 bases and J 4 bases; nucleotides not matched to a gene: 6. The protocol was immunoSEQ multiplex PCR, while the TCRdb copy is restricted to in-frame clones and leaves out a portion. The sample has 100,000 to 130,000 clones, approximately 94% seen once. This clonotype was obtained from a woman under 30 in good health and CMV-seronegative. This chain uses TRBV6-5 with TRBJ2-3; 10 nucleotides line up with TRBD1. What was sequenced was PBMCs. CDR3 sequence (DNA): TGTGCCAGCCGCGGACAGGGGGATGCAGATACGCAGTATTTT. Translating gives CASRGQGDADTQYF.